The present T cell receptor (beta chain) was sequenced within a study of T cell repertoires in ileal Crohn's disease. Time point meaning: neoterminal ileum biopsy at postoperative endoscopy, about 6 months after surgery. V was clipped by 5 bases and J by 0 bases, with 11 bases between them. The germline V gene encodes CDR1 SGHTA and CDR2 FQGNSA. The length of the CDR3 is 14 residues. Clones were sequenced by immunoSEQ multiplex PCR, and TCRdb holds only the in-frame ones, with some missing. This sample has 8,500 to 13,000 clones, with about 80% found just once. Sequences were obtained from ileal tissue. The chain combines TRBV7-2 with TRBJ2-7; no definite D call. The TCR was taken from an adult with Crohn's disease. The chain's CDR3 is CASSQQPASYEQYF. For the CDR3, the DNA is TGTGCCAGCAGCCAACAACCCGCCTCCTACGAGCAGTACTTC.